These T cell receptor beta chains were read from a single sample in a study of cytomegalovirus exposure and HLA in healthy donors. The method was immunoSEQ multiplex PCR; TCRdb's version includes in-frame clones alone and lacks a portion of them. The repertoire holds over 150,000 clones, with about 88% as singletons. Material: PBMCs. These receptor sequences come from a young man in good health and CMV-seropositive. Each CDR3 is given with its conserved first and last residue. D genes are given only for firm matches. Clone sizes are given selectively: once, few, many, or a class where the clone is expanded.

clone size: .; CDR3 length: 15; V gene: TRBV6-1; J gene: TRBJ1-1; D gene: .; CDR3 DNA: TGTGCCAGCAGTGAAGCCGGGACAACGAACACTGAAGCTTTCTTT; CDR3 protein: CASSEAGTTNTEAFF
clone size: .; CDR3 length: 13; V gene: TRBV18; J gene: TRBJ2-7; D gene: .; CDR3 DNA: TGTGCCAGCTCACCCTTCCCCGGGGGAGAGCAGTACTTC; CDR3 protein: CASSPFPGGEQYF
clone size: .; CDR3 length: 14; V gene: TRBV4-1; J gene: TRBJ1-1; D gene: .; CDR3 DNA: TGCGCCAGCAGCCAAACACAGGGGAACACTGAAGCTTTCTTT; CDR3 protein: CASSQTQGNTEAFF
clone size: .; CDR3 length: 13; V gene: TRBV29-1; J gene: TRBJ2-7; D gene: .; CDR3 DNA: TGCAGCGTTGAAGACGGTAGCTCCTACGAGCAGTACTTC; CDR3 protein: CSVEDGSSYEQYF
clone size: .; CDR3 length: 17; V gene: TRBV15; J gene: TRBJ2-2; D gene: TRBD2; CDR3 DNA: TGTGCCACCAGCAGAGATCGGAGCGGGGGGGAAACCGGGGAGCTGTTTTTT; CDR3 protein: CATSRDRSGGETGELFF
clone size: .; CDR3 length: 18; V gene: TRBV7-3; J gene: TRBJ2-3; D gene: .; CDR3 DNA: TGTGCCAGCAGCTTAAGGGGTCGGGGAGCGACTAGCACAGATACGCAGTATTTT; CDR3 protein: CASSLRGRGATSTDTQYF
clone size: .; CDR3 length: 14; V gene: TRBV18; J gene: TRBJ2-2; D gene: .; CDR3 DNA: TGTGCCAGCTCACCGGGCGGGTACACCGGGGAGCTGTTTTTT; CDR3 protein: CASSPGGYTGELFF
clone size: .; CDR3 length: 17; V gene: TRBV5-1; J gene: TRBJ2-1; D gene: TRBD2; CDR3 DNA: TGCGCCAGCAGCCCGTCGACTAGCGGGGGCCTCTACAATGAGCAGTTCTTC; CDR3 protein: CASSPSTSGGLYNEQFF
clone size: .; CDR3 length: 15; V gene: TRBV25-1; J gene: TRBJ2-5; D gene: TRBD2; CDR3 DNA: TGTGCCAGCAGTGTTGGGGAGGCGGGAGGAGAGACCCAGTACTTC; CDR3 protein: CASSVGEAGGETQYF
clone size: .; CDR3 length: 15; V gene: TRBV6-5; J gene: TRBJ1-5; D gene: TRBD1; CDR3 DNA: TGTGCCAGCAGACCGGACAGGGGCGGGAAGCAGCCCCAGCATTTT; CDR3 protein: CASRPDRGGKQPQHF
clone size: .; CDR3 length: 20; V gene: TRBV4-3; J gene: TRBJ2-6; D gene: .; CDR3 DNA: TGCGCCAGCAGCCAAGAAATAGTGGGACATAGGATGTCCGGGGCCAACGTCCTGACTTTC; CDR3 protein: CASSQEIVGHRMSGANVLTF
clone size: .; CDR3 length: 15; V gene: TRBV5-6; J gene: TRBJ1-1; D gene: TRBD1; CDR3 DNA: TGTGCCAGCAGCGTGACAGGGGAGATGAACACTGAAGCTTTCTTT; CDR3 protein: CASSVTGEMNTEAFF
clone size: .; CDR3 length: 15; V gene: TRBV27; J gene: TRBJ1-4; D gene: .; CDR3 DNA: TGTGCCAGCAGGGGAGGACGAGGGTTGGGGGAAAAACTGTTTTTT; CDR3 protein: CASRGGRGLGEKLFF
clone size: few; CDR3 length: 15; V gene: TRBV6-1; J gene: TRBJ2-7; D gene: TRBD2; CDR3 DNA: TGTGCCAGCAGAGATGGGGAGGGGATGCCCTACGAGCAGTACTTC; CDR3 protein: CASRDGEGMPYEQYF
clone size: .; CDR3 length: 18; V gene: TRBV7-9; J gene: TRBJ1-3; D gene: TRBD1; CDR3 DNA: TGTGCCAGCAGCCCCTCGGGACAGCTGAAATACTCTGGAAACACCATATATTTT; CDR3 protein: CASSPSGQLKYSGNTIYF
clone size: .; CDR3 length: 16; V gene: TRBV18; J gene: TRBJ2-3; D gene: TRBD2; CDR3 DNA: TGTGCCAGCTCACCACCGAGTCTAGCGGGGTGGGGTACGCAGTATTTT; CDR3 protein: CASSPPSLAGWGTQYF
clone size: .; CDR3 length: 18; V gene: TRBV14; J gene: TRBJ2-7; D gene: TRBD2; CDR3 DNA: TGTGCCAGCAGCCCTTGGGAGGGGCCTTCCTATTTAACCTACGAGCAGTACTTC; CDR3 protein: CASSPWEGPSYLTYEQYF
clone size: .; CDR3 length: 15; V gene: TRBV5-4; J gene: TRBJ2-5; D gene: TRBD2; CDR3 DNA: TGTGCCAGCAGCGTCAGCGGGGGGGCCCTTGAGACCCAGTACTTC; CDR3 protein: CASSVSGGALETQYF
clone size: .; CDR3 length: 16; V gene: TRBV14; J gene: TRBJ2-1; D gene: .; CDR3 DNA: TGTGCCAGCAGCCAAGATCCAAGCGACTCCTACAATGAGCAGTTCTTC; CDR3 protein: CASSQDPSDSYNEQFF
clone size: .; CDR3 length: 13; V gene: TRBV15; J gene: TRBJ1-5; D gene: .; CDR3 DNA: TGTGCCACCAGCACCGCGGGGGAAGTGCCCCAGCATTTT; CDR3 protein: CATSTAGEVPQHF
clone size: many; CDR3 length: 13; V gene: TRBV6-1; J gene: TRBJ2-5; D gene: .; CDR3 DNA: TGTGCCAGCGCGGCAGGGGAGACGGAGACCCAGTACTTC; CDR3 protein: CASAAGETETQYF
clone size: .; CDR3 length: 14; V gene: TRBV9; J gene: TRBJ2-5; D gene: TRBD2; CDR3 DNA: TGTGCCAGCAGCAGACTAGCTGGGGAAGAGACCCAGTACTTC; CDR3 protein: CASSRLAGEETQYF
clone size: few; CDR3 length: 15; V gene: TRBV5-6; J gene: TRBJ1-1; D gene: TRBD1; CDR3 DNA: TGTGCCAGCAGCCGAACGGACAGGGGCTACACTGAAGCTTTCTTT; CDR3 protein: CASSRTDRGYTEAFF
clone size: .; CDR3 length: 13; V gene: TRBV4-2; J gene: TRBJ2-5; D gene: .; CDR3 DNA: TGTGCCAGCAGCCATGAAAGGGGAGAGACCCAGTACTTC; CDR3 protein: CASSHERGETQYF
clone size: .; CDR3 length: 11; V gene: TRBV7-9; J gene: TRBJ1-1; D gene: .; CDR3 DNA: TGTGCCAGCGAGGCGGGGACTGAAGCTTTCTTT; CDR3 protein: CASEAGTEAFF